Below are 17 T cell receptor beta chains sequenced from a single sample in a study of blood T cell repertoires in COVID-19. The method was immunoSEQ multiplex PCR; TCRdb's version includes in-frame clones alone and lacks a portion of them. The table has approximately 250,000 clones, around 90% seen once. The specimen was peripheral blood. Source of these receptors: a man aged 25 to 45 with COVID-19, enrolled during active disease.

This chain links TRBV5-6 with TRBJ1-6; D possibly corresponds to TRBD1 (5 bases). This CDR3 has 15 residues. Per the germline V gene, CDR1 is SGHDT and CDR2 is YYEEEE. Trimming left V 0 bases short and J 7 bases short, with 11 bases between. The CDR3 loop is CASSLGPGWNSPLHF. The CDR3 DNA reads as TGTGCCAGCAGCTTGGGGCCAGGGTGGAATTCACCCCTCCACTTT.

A single count supports this clone. The chain combines TRBV6-4 with TRBJ2-1, with 15 bases aligning to TRBD2. Per germline, CDR1 MRHNA and CDR2 SNTAGT. Trimming cost V 5 bases and J 6 bases; bases outside gene matches: 5. The CDR3 totals 16 residues. CDR3 loop: CASSRTSGGAGNEQFF. As DNA, the CDR3 is TGTGCCAGCAGTCGGACTAGCGGGGGGGCCGGCAATGAGCAGTTCTTC.

The chain carries TRBV14 and TRBJ2-7; possibly TRBD1 for D (6 bases). From germline, CDR1 is SGHDN and CDR2 FVKESK. Trimming removed 4 bases at V and 2 bases at J, with 12 bases between. CDR3 length equals 14 residues. CDR3 loop: CASSPHTGTYEQYF. CDR3 DNA sequence: TGTGCCAGCAGCCCCCACACAGGGACCTACGAGCAGTACTTC.

The rearrangement uses TRBV5-1 and TRBJ2-3; maybe TRBD2 (6 bases). From germline, CDR1 is SGHRS and CDR2 YFSETQ. The V end lost 3 bases, the J end lost 2 bases, and 13 bases lay between the germline ends. The length of the CDR3 is 15 residues. CDR3 amino acids: CASSSDGGHTDTQYF. In DNA, the CDR3 is TGCGCCAGCAGCTCGGACGGGGGTCACACAGATACGCAGTATTTT. Looking up the rest from reference TRBV5-1 and TRBJ2-3 gives the full variable domain: KAGVTQTPRYLIKTRGQQVTLSCSPISGHRSVSWYQQTPGQGLQFLFEYFSETQRNKGNFPGRFSGRQFSNSRSEMNVSTLELGDSALYLCASSSDGGHTDTQYFGPGTRLTVL.

This clone was observed a single time. The chain uses TRBV30 and TRBJ1-6; D unresolved. The V gene lost 2 bases and the J gene lost 9 bases, with 8 bases spanning the gap. This CDR3 is 12 amino acids long. Germline V gene sequence: CDR1 GTSNPN, CDR2 SVGIG (reference sequence). The CDR3 here is CAWSRRSSPLHF. DNA for the CDR3: TGTGCCTGGAGTCGCAGAAGTTCACCCCTCCACTTT.

This chain uses TRBV10-1 with TRBJ2-7; 10 bases are shared with TRBD1. The CDR3 has 17 amino acids. Germline lookup yields CDR1 WNHNN and CDR2 SYGVQD (reference sequence). The junction had 17 bases not matched to a gene; V was cut back by 6 bases and J by 6 bases. CDR3 sequence reads: CASSAGLRTGGNLEQYF. Written as DNA, the CDR3 is TGCGCCAGCAGCGCTGGTTTGAGGACAGGGGGAAACCTCGAGCAGTACTTC.

CDR3 DNA: TGTGCCAGCAGCGTTGGACTAGCGGGGGGCTCCTACGAGCAGTACTTC. Protein product: CASSVGLAGGSYEQYF. The chain joins TRBV9 to TRBJ2-7; TRBD2 agrees at 14 bases. Per the germline V gene, CDR1 is SGDLS and CDR2 is YYNGEE. V lost 2 bases to trimming and J lost 0 bases; unmatched junction nucleotides: 1. CDR3 size: 16 residues.

DNA for the CDR3: TGTGCCAGCAGTTGGGCGGGACAGGGGTATGGCTACACCTTC. Translation: CASSWAGQGYGYTF. The chain combines TRBV25-1 with TRBJ1-2, with 10 nucleotides matching TRBD1. Trimming removed 5 bases from V and 5 bases from J; junction bases left unmatched: 5. In germline, CDR1 is MGHDK, CDR2 SYGVNS. The CDR3 is made up of 14 amino acids.

The rearrangement links TRBV29-1 to TRBJ2-5, with D tentatively TRBD1 (6 bases). Deletions cut 4 bases from V and 2 bases from J, with 11 bases between. Germline CDR1 is SQVTM and CDR2 is ANQGSEA. CDR3 length: 13 amino acids. CDR3 protein: CSVASGTQETQYF. CDR3 coding DNA: TGCAGCGTTGCCTCCGGGACACAAGAGACCCAGTACTTC.

V is TRBV10-3 and J is TRBJ2-7; 8 bases are a match to TRBD2. The CDR3 covers 13 residues. J was trimmed by 6 bases and V by 6 bases; bases with no gene match: 7. CDR1 ENHRY and CDR2 SYGVKD come from the germline V gene. The CDR3 DNA reads as TGTGCCATCAGAGTCGGGGGGGAAAGCGAGCAGTACTTC. Protein product: CAIRVGGESEQYF.

The gene calls are TRBV29-1 and TRBJ1-4; weak D call: TRBD1 (6 bases). Germline V gives CDR1 SQVTM, CDR2 ANQGSEA. The CDR3 is 15 amino acids. V was shortened by 4 bases and J by 6 bases, with 18 bases between the two germline ends. In DNA, the CDR3 is TGCAGCGTTGGAGGGTCAGCGGGGGCGCATGAAAAACTGTTTTTT. This codes for CSVGGSAGAHEKLFF.

This clone occurred a few times. The chain uses TRBV5-1 and TRBJ2-7, with 9 bases lining up with TRBD1. V lost 3 bases, J lost 4 bases, and 14 bases stayed unmatched. Per the germline V gene, CDR1 is SGHRS and CDR2 is YFSETQ. The CDR3 covers 17 residues. The CDR3 DNA sequence: TGCGCCAGCAGCTCAACTATTTCCGGGACAGGGCGATACGAGCAGTACTTC. This encodes CASSSTISGTGRYEQYF.

V usage is TRBV2 and J usage is TRBJ2-1; the match to TRBD2 covers 12 bases. The CDR3 loop spans 15 amino acids. The V and J ends lost 5 bases and 6 bases, in that order; junction bases with no gene match: 5. Germline V gene sequence: CDR1 SNHLY, CDR2 FYNNEI. The CDR3 bases are TGTGCCAGCAGTCCTTCTAGCGGGGGGGGCAATGAGCAGTTCTTC. Its protein product is CASSPSSGGGNEQFF.

The chain has TRBV28 and TRBJ2-2; D gene ambiguous. In germline, CDR1 is MDHEN, CDR2 SYDVKM. The CDR3 is 13 amino acids. V gave up 6 bases and J gave up 2 bases, with 7 bases separating them. This CDR3 is CASRSHNTGELFF. CDR3 DNA: TGTGCCAGCAGGTCACATAACACCGGGGAGCTGTTTTTT.

The chain recombines TRBV28 with TRBJ2-1; D gene uncertain. Trimming cost V 4 bases and J 6 bases, with 4 bases left between them. This CDR3 has 11 residues. Germline CDR1 reads MDHEN; CDR2 reads SYDVKM. CDR3 in DNA: TGTGCCAGCAGTTCACTCAATGAGCAGTTCTTC. Translation gives CASSSLNEQFF. The full variable domain, rest sourced from reference TRBV28 and TRBJ2-1, is DVKVTQSSRYLVKRTGEKVFLECVQDMDHENMFWYRQDPGLGLRLIYFSYDVKMKEKGDIPEGYSVSREKKERFSLILESASTNQTSMYLCASSSLNEQFFGPGTRLTVL.

The rearrangement links TRBV19 to TRBJ1-2, with 9 bases matching TRBD1. Germline assignment: CDR1 LNHDA and CDR2 SQIVND (reference sequence). V was clipped by 10 bases and J by 1 base; unmatched bases: 10. This CDR3 is built from 15 residues. CDR3 coding DNA: TGTGCCACCGAAGGGACAGGGCGGGTTAACTATGGCTACACCTTC. Translated: CATEGTGRVNYGYTF. The whole variable domain, filled in from reference TRBV19 and TRBJ1-2, reads DGGITQSPKYLFRKEGQNVTLSCEQNLNHDAMYWYRQDPGQGLRLIYYSQIVNDFQKGDIAEGYSVSREKKESFPLTVTSAQKNPTAFYLCATEGTGRVNYGYTFGSGTRLTVV.

This chain links TRBV9 with TRBJ1-6; TRBD1 is a possible D gene (6 bases). The germline gives CDR1 SGDLS, CDR2 YYNGEE. The CDR3 is 17 residues long. V lost 1 base and J 8 bases, leaving 19 bases between the germline ends. CDR3: CASSVSSRGGLDSPLHF. The CDR3 nucleotides are TGTGCCAGCAGCGTAAGTTCAAGGGGGGGTCTGGATTCACCCCTCCACTTT.